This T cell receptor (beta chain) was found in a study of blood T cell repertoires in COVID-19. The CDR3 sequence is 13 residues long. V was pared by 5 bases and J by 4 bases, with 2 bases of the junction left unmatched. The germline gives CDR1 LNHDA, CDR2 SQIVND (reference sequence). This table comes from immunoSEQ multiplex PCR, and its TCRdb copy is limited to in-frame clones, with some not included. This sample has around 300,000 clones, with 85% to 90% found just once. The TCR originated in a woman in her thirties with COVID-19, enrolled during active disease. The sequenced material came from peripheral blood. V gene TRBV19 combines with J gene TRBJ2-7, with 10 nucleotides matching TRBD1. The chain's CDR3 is CASSLGQGYEQYF. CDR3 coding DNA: TGTGCCAGTAGTCTGGGACAGGGGTACGAGCAGTACTTC.